Below are 29 T cell receptor beta chains sequenced from a single sample in a study of cytomegalovirus exposure and HLA in healthy donors. The PCR contained 60 Vbeta and 13 Jbeta primers. The data were produced by immunoSEQ multiplex PCR, yet TCRdb's version contains in-frame clones alone and is incomplete. Counted here are approximately 120,000 clones, approximately 85% occurring once; the ten biggest clones make up less than 7%. Sequencing used PBMCs. The receptors come from a woman in her 30s in good health and CMV-seropositive.

The rearrangement links TRBV27 to TRBJ2-5; a weak D match, TRBD2 (6 bases). Between the trimmed V and J ends, which lost 3 bases and 4 bases, there was a span of 9 bases. Germline V gene data show CDR1 as MNHEY and CDR2 as SMNVEV (reference sequence). The CDR3 spans 13 residues. DNA for the CDR3: TGTGCCAGCAGTTTTGGGGGAGGAGAGACCCAGTACTTC. Its translation: CASSFGGGETQYF.

The chain has TRBV6-5 and TRBJ2-7, with 11 bases fitting TRBD2. Germline CDR1 MNHEY, CDR2 SVGAGI. The CDR3 runs to 13 residues. Trimming cost V 8 bases and J 3 bases; bases outside gene matches: 3. CDR3 in amino acids: CASFGLAGYEQYF. CDR3 DNA: TGTGCCAGCTTCGGACTAGCGGGCTACGAGCAGTACTTC.

The CDR3 DNA reads as TGTGCCAGCAGCCACGGACAGGCCCTTCAAAACATTCAGTACTTC. Its protein product is CASSHGQALQNIQYF. V usage is TRBV28 and J usage is TRBJ2-4, with 7 bases lining up with TRBD1. Germline V gene sequence: CDR1 MDHEN, CDR2 SYDVKM. The CDR3 totals 15 residues. Trimming took 6 bases from V and 5 from J; bases not matched to a gene: 10.

The chain carries TRBV5-1 and TRBJ1-1; D is perhaps TRBD1 (6 bases). Trimming shortened V by 1 base and J by 5 bases, and 9 bases separated the two germline ends. This CDR3 is 13 amino acids long. In germline, CDR1 is SGHRS, CDR2 YFSETQ. In DNA form, the CDR3 reads TGCGCCAGCAGCTTGATCCAGGGGACTGAAGCTTTCTTT. This encodes CASSLIQGTEAFF.

This clone was counted only a few times. One base away lies a much larger clone, so this may be a sequencing read error. This chain joins TRBV13 and TRBJ1-1; D call uncertain. Germline V gene data show CDR1 as PRHDT and CDR2 as FYEKMQ (reference sequence). This CDR3 region has 13 residues. CDR3 residues: CASSLVLNIEAFF. In DNA, the CDR3 is TGTGCCAGCAGCCTCGTTCTGAACATTGAAGCTTTCTTT.

The rearrangement uses TRBV7-9 and TRBJ2-3, with D perhaps matching TRBD2 (6 bases). The germline V and J ends were trimmed by 6 bases and 2 bases, with 12 bases remaining between them. Germline CDR1 SEHNR, CDR2 FQNEAQ (reference sequence). This CDR3 spans 14 amino acids. CDR3 in amino acids: CASRSGTLTDTQYF. CDR3 bases: TGTGCCAGCAGGTCCGGGACTCTCACAGATACGCAGTATTTT. The full variable domain, rest sourced from reference TRBV7-9 and TRBJ2-3, is DTGVSQNPRHKITKRGQNVTFRCDPISEHNRLYWYRQTLGQGPEFLTYFQNEAQLEKSRLLSDRFSAERPKGSFSTLEIQRTEQGDSAMYLCASRSGTLTDTQYFGPGTRLTVL.

V is TRBV30 and J is TRBJ1-5; the D gene is possibly TRBD1 (6 bases). CDR1 is GTSNPN and CDR2 is SVGIG in the germline V gene (reference sequence). Trimming cost V 1 base and J 4 bases, with 8 bases left between them. The CDR3 has 13 residues. The CDR3 spells CAWSGGPNQPQHF. The DNA of the CDR3 is TGTGCCTGGAGTGGGGGGCCAAATCAGCCCCAGCATTTT.

This clone has a single count. The chain is built from TRBV6-5 and TRBJ2-1; D unclear. This CDR3 is 11 amino acids long. Germline V lookup: CDR1 MNHEY, CDR2 SVGAGI. V was trimmed by 8 bases and J by 5 bases, leaving 7 bases between them. CDR3: CASFSHNEQFF. The CDR3 DNA reads as TGTGCCAGCTTTAGCCACAATGAGCAGTTCTTC.

This clone was seen a handful of times. CDR3 in amino acids: CASSQFGQGARGYTF. The DNA of the CDR3 is TGCGCCAGCAGCCAATTTGGACAGGGGGCGCGAGGCTACACCTTC. The V call is TRBV4-1, the J call TRBJ1-2; 11 bases line up with TRBD1. This CDR3 has 15 amino acids. V gave up 2 bases and J gave up 8 bases; unmatched junction bases: 7. Germline assignment: CDR1 MGHRA and CDR2 YSYEKL.

This clone was seen once. The chain uses TRBV27 and TRBJ2-7; a weak D match, TRBD2 (6 bases). The CDR3 consists of 13 residues. Trimming removed 5 bases at V and 2 bases at J, with 10 bases between. CDR1 is MNHEY and CDR2 is SMNVEV in the germline V gene (reference sequence). The CDR3 here is CASSRDSAYEQYF. CDR3 DNA sequence: TGTGCCAGCAGTCGGGACTCGGCCTACGAGCAGTACTTC.

This clone occurred once. The chain links TRBV7-8 to TRBJ2-3; TRBD2 matches at 10 bases. The trim removed 3 bases at V and 0 bases at J, leaving 6 bases unmatched. Germline-derived CDR1 and CDR2 are SGHVS and FQNEAQ. The CDR3 runs to 17 residues. CDR3 amino acids: CASSFGLAVSSTDTQYF. In DNA form, the CDR3 reads TGTGCCAGCAGCTTCGGACTAGCGGTTTCTAGCACAGATACGCAGTATTTT.

V is TRBV5-1 and J is TRBJ2-5; 11 positions match TRBD2. Looked up from germline, CDR1 is SGHRS and CDR2 is YFSETQ. This CDR3 is built from 17 residues. V trimming: 0 bases; J trimming: 4 bases; junction bases outside the gene matches: 8. This chain's CDR3 is CASSLAPSGGPGETQYF. The DNA of the CDR3 is TGCGCCAGCAGCTTGGCCCCTAGCGGGGGGCCCGGAGAGACCCAGTACTTC.

Concerning this clone: At one end the junction does not follow the germline gene, possibly because of a read error. This chain connects TRBV5-1 to TRBJ1-1; no firm D call. Germline assignment: CDR1 SGHRS and CDR2 YFSETQ. The CDR3 length is 13 residues. Here the CDR3 DNA reads TGCGCCAGCAGGGGAGAAGGGAACGCTGAAGCTTTCTTT. Protein product: CASRGEGNAEAFF.

The chain uses TRBV6-6 and TRBJ2-2, with D perhaps matching TRBD1 (5 bases). This CDR3 is built from 13 residues. Trimming took off 2 bases at V and 5 bases at J, with 6 bases between the two ends. Germline-derived CDR1 and CDR2 are MNHNY and SVGAGI (reference sequence). This CDR3 is CASSYGATGELFF. The CDR3 region has the DNA TGTGCCAGCAGTTACGGGGCAACCGGGGAGCTGTTTTTT.

The chain couples TRBV18 to TRBJ2-5, with D possibly matching TRBD2 (6 bases). Looked up from germline, CDR1 is KGHSH and CDR2 is LQKENI. The CDR3 sequence is 16 residues long. V was pared by 2 bases and J by 1 base, with 14 bases between. The CDR3, as DNA: TGTGCCAGCTCACCAGTGGGGGGTTCTTCCCAAGAGACCCAGTACTTC. Its translation is CASSPVGGSSQETQYF.

The chain is built from TRBV5-1 and TRBJ2-3; 7 bases fit TRBD1. Germline V gene data show CDR1 as SGHRS and CDR2 as YFSETQ. The CDR3 runs 16 residues. V shed 5 bases, J shed 1 base, and the junction held 10 bases outside the gene matches. CDR3 sequence: CASRLIPGGGTDTQYF. The CDR3 DNA is TGCGCCAGCAGGCTAATCCCAGGGGGAGGCACAGATACGCAGTATTTT.

This sequence joins TRBV11-3 and TRBJ2-1; 8 bases map to TRBD2. Germline loops: CDR1 SGHNT, CDR2 YENEEA. Trimming cost V 1 base and J 6 bases; bases outside gene matches: 5. This CDR3 is 15 amino acids long. CDR3 amino acids: CASSLGTSPINEQFF. The CDR3 DNA follows: TGTGCCAGCAGCTTAGGGACTAGCCCTATCAATGAGCAGTTCTTC.

This clone came up once. J is TRBJ1-3 and V is TRBV7-9, with a possible D match to TRBD1 (6 bases). CDR1 is SEHNR, CDR2 FQNEAQ, per germline (reference sequence). The CDR3 spans 15 residues. V lost 2 bases, J lost 0 bases, and 8 bases lay in between. The CDR3 spells CASSLYRDSGNTIYF. DNA of the CDR3: TGTGCCAGCAGCTTATACAGGGACTCTGGAAACACCATATATTTT. Filled out from reference TRBV7-9 and TRBJ1-3, the complete variable domain reads DTGVSQNPRHKITKRGQNVTFRCDPISEHNRLYWYRQTLGQGPEFLTYFQNEAQLEKSRLLSDRFSAERPKGSFSTLEIQRTEQGDSAMYLCASSLYRDSGNTIYFGEGSWLTVV.

This chain connects TRBV19 to TRBJ1-5; no firm D call. The V end lost 0 bases, the J end lost 0 bases, and 6 bases lay between the germline ends. The germline gives CDR1 LNHDA, CDR2 SQIVND (reference sequence). This CDR3 contains 15 residues. CDR3 sequence reads: CASSIEINSNQPQHF. For the CDR3, the DNA is TGTGCCAGTAGTATAGAAATTAATAGCAATCAGCCCCAGCATTTT.

V is TRBV30 and J is TRBJ1-5; D gene uncertain. Germline loops: CDR1 GTSNPN, CDR2 SVGIG (reference sequence). Trimming removed 0 bases from V and 0 bases from J, with 6 bases in between. The CDR3 runs to 14 residues. The CDR3 reads CAWSVLTSNQPQHF. In DNA, the CDR3 is TGTGCCTGGAGTGTACTAACTAGCAATCAGCCCCAGCATTTT. Supplemented by reference TRBV30 and TRBJ1-5, the full variable domain reads SQTIHQWPATLVQPVGSPLSLECTVEGTSNPNLYWYRQAAGRGLQLLFYSVGIGQISSEVPQNLSASRPQDRQFILSSKKLLLSDSGFYLCAWSVLTSNQPQHFGDGTRLSIL.

Only one count was recorded for this clone. V is TRBV19 and J is TRBJ1-1, with D possibly TRBD1 on 6 matching bases. This CDR3 spans 10 amino acids. With 4 bases removed from V and 10 bases from J, the gap between germline ends came to 7 bases. Germline values: CDR1 LNHDA, CDR2 SQIVND (reference sequence). In DNA, the CDR3 is TGTGCCAGTAGTAGGACAGTAGCTTTCTTT. It encodes CASSRTVAFF.

V and J are TRBV25-1 and TRBJ2-6, with 10 bases lining up with TRBD1. Germline loops: CDR1 MGHDK, CDR2 SYGVNS. Trimming took 6 bases from V and 2 from J; bases not matched to a gene: 1. CDR3 length: 15 residues. In DNA, the CDR3 is TGTGCCAGCAGGGACAGGGGGGCTGGGGCCAACGTCCTGACTTTC. The encoded protein is CASRDRGAGANVLTF.

The V call is TRBV7-3, the J call TRBJ2-2; maybe TRBD2 (6 bases). Germline loops: CDR1 SGHTA, CDR2 FQGTGA. The CDR3 totals 15 residues. V was cut by 5 bases and J by 5 bases, with 15 bases left in between. CDR3 residues: CASSPRVGGTGELFF. Here the CDR3 DNA reads TGTGCCAGCAGCCCTAGGGTGGGGGGAACCGGGGAGCTGTTTTTT.

This chain uses TRBV5-6 with TRBJ2-1; 10 bases agree with TRBD1. In germline, CDR1 is SGHDT, CDR2 YYEEEE. The length of the CDR3 is 15 residues. J was trimmed by 12 bases and V by 4 bases; bases with no gene match: 13. CDR3 in amino acids: CASSPLDRGPLGQFF. CDR3 nucleotide sequence: TGTGCCAGCAGCCCTCTAGACAGGGGGCCCCTCGGGCAGTTCTTC.

The chain uses TRBV10-3 and TRBJ2-7; D is possibly TRBD2 (6 bases). The V and J ends lost 6 bases and 6 bases respectively, with 18 bases between them. This CDR3 has 14 amino acids. Germline-derived CDR1 and CDR2 are ENHRY and SYGVKD. Written as DNA, the CDR3 is TGTGCCATCAGGACGGGCGGGGTAGGCTCCGAGCAGTACTTC. Its translation is CAIRTGGVGSEQYF.

The CDR3 here is CASSVQSANYGYTF. The CDR3 nucleotides read TGTGCCAGCAGCGTACAGTCAGCTAACTATGGCTACACCTTC. This chain links TRBV6-5 with TRBJ1-2; no clear D. The germline V and J ends were trimmed by 6 bases and 0 bases, with 11 bases remaining between them. The CDR3 covers 14 residues. Germline V lookup: CDR1 MNHEY, CDR2 SVGAGI.

The chain links TRBV13 to TRBJ2-4; D may be TRBD1 (6 bases). Germline CDR1 reads PRHDT; CDR2 reads FYEKMQ (reference sequence). The CDR3 length is 13 residues. V gave up 5 bases and J gave up 6 bases, with 11 bases separating them. CDR3 sequence: CASSRRDINIQYF. Written as DNA, the CDR3 is TGTGCCAGCAGCCGCCGGGACATAAACATTCAGTACTTC.

The gene calls are TRBV30 and TRBJ2-6; 9 bases line up with TRBD1. V trimming: 7 bases; J trimming: 2 bases; junction bases outside the gene matches: 3. The germline gives CDR1 GTSNPN, CDR2 SVGIG (reference sequence). CDR3 length: 14 amino acids. CDR3 DNA: TGTGCCTCACAGGGGGCGCCTGGGGCCAACGTCCTGACTTTC. Its protein is CASQGAPGANVLTF.

This rearrangement joins TRBV10-1 to TRBJ2-2; TRBD2 matches 9 bases. The CDR3 loop spans 16 amino acids. Unmatched junction bases numbered 6, after V lost 1 base and J lost 6 bases. CDR1 WNHNN and CDR2 SYGVQD come from the germline V gene (reference sequence). In DNA, the CDR3 is TGCGCCAGCAGTGAGTGGGGTAGCGGGAGTCCCGGGGAGCTGTTTTTT. Encoded protein: CASSEWGSGSPGELFF.